The table lists the clone carrying this TCR beta chain with a few counts. Its antigen remains unknown. This CDR3 comprises 11 residues. V was shortened by 3 bases and J by 7 bases, with 3 bases between the two germline ends. The data were obtained in a study of CD8 T cells in ankylosing spondylitis. General study findings and limits: A motif of under 10 highly homologous TCR beta variants was seen as apparently characteristic of ankylosing spondylitis blood. Some motif variants had been reported before (in reactive arthritis synovial fluid and blood).

Libraries for TCR beta were made by quantitative 5'-RACE with molecular barcodes. From the 5' RACE reads, TCRdb called clonotypes with MiXCR, one entry per CDR3 protein. Here the sample spans 300,000 to 350,000 distinct CDR3 sequences, roughly 15% being singletons. The chain has TRBV12-3 or TRBV12-4 and TRBJ1-4; no clear D. Specimen: blood, either unsorted or a sorted T cell fraction (not recorded which). This receptor was identified in a male donor with ankylosing spondylitis or in good health (not recorded which). The CDR3 DNA reads TGTGCCAGCAGTTTTCTTGAAAAACTGTTTTTT. It is translated as CASSFLEKLFF.